This is a list of T cell receptor beta chains from one sample in a study of T cell changes during pregnancy in multiple sclerosis. TCRdb keeps only in-frame clones here, not all; method: immunoSEQ multiplex PCR. Among about 100,000 clones, 92% were seen once, and the ten largest hold around 2.1%. The material sequenced was peripheral blood, taken after pregnancy. These receptors originate from a female donor with multiple sclerosis, enrolled in a pregnancy study. CDR3s include the opening cysteine and the closing phenylalanine or tryptophan. Each record gives: D gene, clone size, J gene, V gene, CDR3 protein, CDR3 DNA. The D gene is left open where the match is weak. A row's size may be missing; if present it is once, few, many or a size class.

>TRBD1|.|TRBJ1-4|TRBV5-1
CATTAGSGGSEKLFF
TGCGCCACCACGGCGGGTTCAGGGGGCTCTGAAAAACTGTTTTTT
>.|.|TRBJ1-1|TRBV20-1
CSARGNTEAFF
TGCAGTGCAAGGGGGAACACTGAAGCTTTCTTT
>.|.|TRBJ1-2|TRBV5-6
CASSFPSGGRDGYTF
TGTGCCAGCAGCTTCCCCTCGGGGGGGAGAGATGGCTACACCTTC
>TRBD1|.|TRBJ2-2|TRBV9
CASSAAPGTVPTGELFF
TGTGCCAGCAGCGCAGCCCCCGGGACAGTACCCACCGGGGAGCTGTTTTTT
>.|once|TRBJ1-1|TRBV6-5
CASRHPQGGAFF
TGTGCCAGCAGACACCCGCAGGGTGGGGCTTTCTTT
>.|.|TRBJ2-3|TRBV28
CASSFQRSPHTQYF
TGTGCCAGCAGTTTCCAGCGGAGCCCTCATACGCAGTATTTT
>TRBD1|.|TRBJ2-7|TRBV7-3
CASSWTGGDEQYF
TGTGCCAGCAGCTGGACAGGGGGCGACGAGCAGTACTTC
>TRBD1|.|TRBJ1-1|TRBV27
CASYHVGTGFNEAFF
TGTGCCAGCTACCACGTCGGGACAGGGTTTAATGAAGCTTTCTTT
>TRBD1|few|TRBJ1-6|TRBV5-1
CASSPYPGGKDSPLHF
TGCGCCAGCAGCCCCTACCCAGGGGGCAAGGATTCACCCCTCCACTTT
>.|.|TRBJ1-5|TRBV7-8
CASSHRGRGQNQPQHF
TGTGCCAGCAGCCACCGGGGCAGGGGCCAGAATCAGCCCCAGCATTTT
>TRBD1|.|TRBJ2-2|TRBV5-1
CASSGWDRGTGELFF
TGCGCCAGCAGCGGATGGGACAGGGGAACCGGGGAGCTGTTTTTT
>.|.|TRBJ2-7|TRBV30
CAWRVGGEQYF
TGTGCCTGGAGGGTCGGGGGCGAGCAGTACTTC
>.|.|TRBJ2-5|TRBV11-1
CASSIARVETQYF
TGTGCCAGCAGCATTGCCAGGGTTGAGACCCAGTACTTC
>.|.|TRBJ1-2|TRBV15
CATSRESVKADGYTF
TGTGCCACCAGCAGAGAATCGGTCAAGGCGGATGGCTACACCTTC
>.|.|TRBJ1-6|TRBV6-5
CASSYGQSSYNSPLHF
TGTGCCAGCAGTTACGGACAGAGCTCCTATAATTCACCCCTCCACTTT
>TRBD1|.|TRBJ1-5|TRBV27
CASQGDGNQPQHF
TGTGCCTCCCAGGGGGATGGCAATCAGCCCCAGCATTTT
>TRBD1|.|TRBJ2-7|TRBV5-1
CASSSGGLSSYEQYF
TGCGCCAGCAGCTCAGGGGGCTTAAGCTCCTACGAGCAGTACTTC
>.|once|TRBJ1-5|TRBV19
CARLGQTKDVRMVNQPQHF
TGTGCCAGGCTGGGCCAGACAAAAGATGTAAGAATGGTCAATCAGCCCCAGCATTTT
>TRBD2|.|TRBJ2-7|TRBV7-9
CASSTWTSGTSYEQYF
TGTGCCAGCAGCACATGGACTAGCGGGACCTCCTACGAGCAGTACTTC
>TRBD1|.|TRBJ2-3|TRBV4-1
CASSQEAYRGHDTQYF
TGCGCCAGCAGCCAAGAGGCATACAGGGGGCATGATACGCAGTATTTT
>.|.|TRBJ2-1|TRBV7-2
CASSLPEAGLSEQFF
TGTGCCAGCAGCTTGCCTGAGGCGGGGTTGAGTGAGCAGTTCTTC
>.|.|TRBJ1-1|TRBV10-3
CAISDSNWGGNPNTEAFF
TGTGCCATCAGTGATTCAAATTGGGGGGGAAATCCGAACACTGAAGCTTTCTTT
>.|once|TRBJ1-5|TRBV9
CASSVGDYSNQPQHF
TGTGCCAGCAGCGTAGGAGATTACAGCAATCAGCCCCAGCATTTT
>.|.|TRBJ1-3|TRBV28
CASSPPDMSSGNTIYF
TGTGCCAGCAGTCCCCCCGACATGAGCTCTGGAAACACCATATATTTT
>.|.|TRBJ1-6|TRBV11-2
CASSLEVSSSSYNSPLHF
TGTGCCAGCAGCTTAGAAGTCAGTTCCAGCTCCTATAATTCACCCCTCCACTTT
>.|.|TRBJ2-1|TRBV15
CATSRGVGGLDNEQFF
TGTGCCACCAGCAGAGGGGTAGGAGGGTTGGACAATGAGCAGTTCTTC
>.|.|TRBJ1-1|TRBV2
CASRPTTQTSTEAFF
TGTGCCAGCAGGCCGACGACTCAGACCTCTACTGAAGCTTTCTTT
>TRBD1|few|TRBJ1-5|TRBV6-1
CATRPGTGDAQPQHF
TGTGCCACCAGACCCGGGACAGGTGACGCTCAGCCCCAGCATTTT
>.|.|TRBJ2-7|TRBV30
CAWSEGGEVEQYF
TGTGCCTGGAGTGAAGGGGGAGAGGTCGAGCAGTACTTC
>.|.|TRBJ2-3|TRBV9
CASSVVPWPAEISTDTQYF
TGTGCCAGCAGCGTAGTCCCCTGGCCTGCGGAAATTAGCACAGATACGCAGTATTTT
>TRBD1|.|TRBJ1-6|TRBV7-9
CASSLWDRDSPLHF
TGTGCCAGCAGCTTATGGGACAGGGATTCACCCCTCCACTTT
>TRBD1|few|TRBJ1-2|TRBV10-3
CAITGQANYGYTF
TGTGCCATCACCGGACAGGCAAACTATGGCTACACCTTC
>TRBD1|.|TRBJ2-4|TRBV18
CASSPRSPGKDRAKNIQYF
TGTGCCAGCTCACCTCGAAGTCCGGGCAAGGACAGGGCCAAAAACATTCAGTACTTC
>.|.|TRBJ2-3|TRBV4-1
CASSLTGGQSTDTQYF
TGCGCCAGCAGCCTCACCGGAGGACAGAGCACAGATACGCAGTATTTT
>TRBD1|once|TRBJ1-1|TRBV7-2
CASSLKQGGPTEAFF
TGTGCCAGCAGCTTAAAACAGGGGGGGCCCACTGAAGCTTTCTTT
>.|.|TRBJ1-2|TRBV16
CASSQSMEQINYGYTF
TGTGCCAGCAGCCAATCGATGGAACAGATTAACTATGGCTACACCTTC
>.|.|TRBJ1-6|TRBV7-9
CASSFGQGGNSPLHF
TGTGCCAGCAGCTTTGGTCAGGGAGGGAATTCACCCCTCCACTTT
>.|.|TRBJ2-7|TRBV11-2
CASSLQGVQYF
TGTGCCAGCAGCTTACAGGGCGTGCAGTACTTC
>TRBD2|.|TRBJ2-1|TRBV2
CASSEASGVWDEQFF
TGTGCCAGCAGTGAAGCTAGCGGGGTTTGGGATGAGCAGTTCTTC
>.|.|TRBJ1-2|TRBV21-1
CASRRGGEDCGYTF
TGTGCCAGCAGGAGAGGTGGGGAGGATTGTGGCTACACCTTC
>TRBD2|.|TRBJ2-1|TRBV7-3
CASSLKGGLAVNNEQFF
TGTGCCAGCAGCTTAAAAGGGGGACTAGCGGTGAACAATGAGCAGTTCTTC
>TRBD1|.|TRBJ2-7|TRBV5-6
CASSRGTGVTYEQYF
TGTGCCAGCAGCCGGGGGACAGGGGTTACCTACGAGCAGTACTTC
>TRBD2|once|TRBJ2-5|TRBV28
CASSSGLESGETQYF
TGTGCCAGCAGTTCTGGACTAGAAAGCGGAGAGACCCAGTACTTC
>TRBD1|.|TRBJ2-5|TRBV16
CASSPRDSQETQYF
TGTGCCAGCAGTCCCCGGGACAGCCAAGAGACCCAGTACTTC
>TRBD2|.|TRBJ2-7|TRBV6-1
CASSGGTSSHEQYF
TGTGCCAGCAGTGGGGGGACTAGTAGCCACGAGCAGTACTTC
>.|.|TRBJ2-2|TRBV30
CAWSVLSTGELFF
TGTGCCTGGAGTGTACTGAGCACCGGGGAGCTGTTTTTT
>.|once|TRBJ1-2|TRBV6-1
CASSETQGNYGYTF
TGTGCCAGCAGTGAGACACAGGGTAACTATGGCTACACCTTC
>TRBD1|.|TRBJ2-1|TRBV4-3
CASSQGRAGGDEQFF
TGCGCCAGCAGCCAAGGACGTGCAGGGGGCGATGAGCAGTTCTTC
>.|.|TRBJ1-1|TRBV30
CAWSVRGNTEAFF
TGTGCCTGGAGTGTAAGAGGGAACACTGAAGCTTTCTTT